This record covers a single TCR beta chain. The antigen is unknown. The germline V gene has CDR1 GTSNPN and CDR2 SVGIG (reference sequence). Losses at the gene ends were 3 bases for V and 4 bases for J; bases not matched to a gene: 8. The CDR3 sequence is 14 residues long. This specimen belongs to a study of cytomegalovirus exposure and HLA in healthy donors. Study-wide points: Highly shared variants forming one cluster were likely a sequencing artifact. Follow-up analysis seemed to connect common viral pathogens with several of the most significant clusters identified.

Use of 60 Vbeta and 13 Jbeta primers characterized the PCR. Authors' processing steps: In a later analysis, of about 80 million unique beta chains, about 12 million appeared in at least two donors. Sequencing used immunoSEQ multiplex PCR; TCRdb keeps in-frame clones, though not all of them. The DNA gave D and trimming, while V, J and clone size come from that table. Among 70,000 or so clones, about four fifths were seen once, and the ten largest hold 1.9%. The TCR originated in a man aged 18 to 30 in good health and CMV-seronegative. The chain uses TRBV30 and TRBJ1-2; 7 positions match TRBD1. Sequencing input: PBMCs. The CDR3 sequence: CAWSENRGSYGYTF. CDR3 bases: TGTGCCTGGAGCGAGAACAGGGGTAGCTATGGCTACACCTTC.